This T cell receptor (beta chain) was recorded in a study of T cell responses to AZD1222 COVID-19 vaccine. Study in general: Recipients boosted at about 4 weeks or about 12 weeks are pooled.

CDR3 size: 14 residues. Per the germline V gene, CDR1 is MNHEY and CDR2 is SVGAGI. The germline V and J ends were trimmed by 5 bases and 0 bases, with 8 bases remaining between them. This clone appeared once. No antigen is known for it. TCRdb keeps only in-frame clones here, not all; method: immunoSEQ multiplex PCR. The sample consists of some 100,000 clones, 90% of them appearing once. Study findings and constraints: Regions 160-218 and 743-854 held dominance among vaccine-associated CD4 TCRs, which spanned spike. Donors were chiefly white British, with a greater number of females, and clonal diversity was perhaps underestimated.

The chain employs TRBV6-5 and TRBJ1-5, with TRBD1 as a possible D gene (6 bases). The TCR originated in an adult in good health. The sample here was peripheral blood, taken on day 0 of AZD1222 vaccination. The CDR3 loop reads CASSTGYSNQPQHF. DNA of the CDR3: TGTGCCAGCAGTACAGGGTATAGCAATCAGCCCCAGCATTTT.